The T cell receptor (beta chain) described here comes from a study of CD8+ T cells in alopecia areata. Overall study: It was approximately 6-10-week-old female C3H/HeJ mice that received skin from approximately 6-13-month-old C3H/HeJ graft donors with spontaneous alopecia. Findings of the study overall: Alphabeta T cells residing in normal skin are also sequenced in scalp samples. Mice showed TCR sharing more clearly than patients did, possibly owing to HLA. Clonality in lesional scalp, especially alopecia totalis/universalis, exceeded that of normal scalp.

Cells pooled from cutaneous lymph nodes were sorted on CD4, CD8alpha, NKG2D, NKG2ACE and other markers. Germline values: CDR1 SGHDT, CDR2 FRDEAV. CDR3 length: 13 amino acids. This clone was observed at least ten times. What it binds is unknown. Mouse gene names apply. The read finishes 4 residues shy of the CDR3 end, and the germline J gene is used to complete it. This sample also contains other DNA sequences that code for the same CDR3. Investigators isolated RNA and reverse transcribed it into cDNA to act as the sequencing template. Assay used: immunoSEQ multiplex PCR; TCRdb lists only in-frame clones, some missing. The profile covers 200,000 to 300,000 clones, none occurring a single time.

Specimen: CD4+ T cells sorted from a lymph node. The V call is TRBV14, the J call TRBJ2-1; D is perhaps TRBD2 (6 bases). The receptor's source is a C3H/HeJ mouse with alopecia areata. This line is of MHC haplotype H2-k. The CDR3 here is CASSLGGLAEQFF. The covered CDR3 bases are TGTGCCAGCAGTTTGGGGGGTCTGGCT.